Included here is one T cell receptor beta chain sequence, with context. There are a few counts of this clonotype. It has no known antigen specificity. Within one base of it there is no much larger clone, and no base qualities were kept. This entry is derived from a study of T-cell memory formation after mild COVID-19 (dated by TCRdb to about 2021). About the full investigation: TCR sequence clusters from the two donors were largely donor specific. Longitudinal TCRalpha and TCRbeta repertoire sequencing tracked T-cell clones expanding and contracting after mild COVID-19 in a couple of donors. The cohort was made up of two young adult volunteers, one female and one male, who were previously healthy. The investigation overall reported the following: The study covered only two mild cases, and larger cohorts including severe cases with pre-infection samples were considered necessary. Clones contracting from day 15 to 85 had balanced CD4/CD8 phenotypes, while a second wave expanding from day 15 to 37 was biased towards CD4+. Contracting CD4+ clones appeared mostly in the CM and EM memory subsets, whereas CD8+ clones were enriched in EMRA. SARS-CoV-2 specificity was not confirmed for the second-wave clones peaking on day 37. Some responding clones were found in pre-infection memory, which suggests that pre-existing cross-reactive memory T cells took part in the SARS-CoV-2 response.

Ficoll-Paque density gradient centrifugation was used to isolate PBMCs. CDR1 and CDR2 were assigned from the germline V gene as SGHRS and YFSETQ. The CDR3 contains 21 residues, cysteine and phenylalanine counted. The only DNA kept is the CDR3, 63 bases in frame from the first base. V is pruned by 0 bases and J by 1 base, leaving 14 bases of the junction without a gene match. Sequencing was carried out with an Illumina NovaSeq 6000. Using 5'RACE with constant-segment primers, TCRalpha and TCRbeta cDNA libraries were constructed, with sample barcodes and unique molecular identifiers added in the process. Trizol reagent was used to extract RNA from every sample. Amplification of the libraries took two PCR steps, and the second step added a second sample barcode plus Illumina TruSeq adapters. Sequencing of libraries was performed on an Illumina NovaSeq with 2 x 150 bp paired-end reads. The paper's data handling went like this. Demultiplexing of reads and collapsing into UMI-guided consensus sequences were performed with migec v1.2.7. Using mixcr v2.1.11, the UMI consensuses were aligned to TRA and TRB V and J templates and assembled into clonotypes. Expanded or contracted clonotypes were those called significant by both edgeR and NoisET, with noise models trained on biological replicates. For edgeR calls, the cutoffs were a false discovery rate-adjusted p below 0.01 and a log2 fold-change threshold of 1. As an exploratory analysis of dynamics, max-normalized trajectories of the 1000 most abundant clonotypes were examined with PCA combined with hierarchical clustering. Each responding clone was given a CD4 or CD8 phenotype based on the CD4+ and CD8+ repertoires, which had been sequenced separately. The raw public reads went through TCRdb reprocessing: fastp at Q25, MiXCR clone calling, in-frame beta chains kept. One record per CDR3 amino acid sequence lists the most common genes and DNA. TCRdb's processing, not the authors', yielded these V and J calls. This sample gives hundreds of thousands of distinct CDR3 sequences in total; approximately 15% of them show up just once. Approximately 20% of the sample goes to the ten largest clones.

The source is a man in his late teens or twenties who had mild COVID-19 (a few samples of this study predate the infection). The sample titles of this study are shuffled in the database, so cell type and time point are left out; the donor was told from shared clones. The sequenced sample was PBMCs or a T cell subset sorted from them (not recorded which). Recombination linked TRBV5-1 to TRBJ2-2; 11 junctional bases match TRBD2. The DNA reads TGCGCCAGCAGCTTGGCGCTGGCGTCGGCTAGCGGGGGGAAGAACACCGGGGAGCTGTTTTTT. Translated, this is CASSLALASASGGKNTGELFF.